A selection of T cell receptor beta chains follows, all from one sample in a study of graft-versus-host responses after intestinal transplantation. Generated by immunoSEQ multiplex PCR, the TCRdb table keeps only in-frame clones and is missing some. In the table there are some 19,000 clones, about a third of which are singletons. The starting material was alloreactive CD4+ T cells from a mixed lymphocyte reaction culture, obtained before transplantation. The receptors stem from a human patient who was an organ donor for intestinal transplantation. CDR3s include the opening cysteine and the closing phenylalanine or tryptophan. A D gene is named only where the DNA matches it firmly. Size is stated for part of the rows, as once, few or many counts, or as a class when the clone is expanded.

abundance	d_gene	v_gene	j_gene	CDR3nt	CDR3aa
few	TRBD1	TRBV27	TRBJ1-3	TGTGCCAGCAGTCCTACAGGACAGGGGCCTTCTGGAAACACCATATATTTT	CASSPTGQGPSGNTIYF
few	NA	TRBV6-9	TRBJ2-4	TGTGCCAGCAGTGAACGTTCTTCAGCCAAAAACATTCAGTACTTC	CASSERSSAKNIQYF
medium-sized	NA	TRBV10-3	TRBJ2-5	TGTGCCATCAGTGTTGGAGAGACCCAGTACTTC	CAISVGETQYF
medium-sized	TRBD1	TRBV7-2	TRBJ2-7	TGTGCCAGCAGCTTAGTAGGGGGCGGGTACGAGCAGTACTTC	CASSLVGGGYEQYF
few	TRBD2	TRBV7-6	TRBJ2-1	TGTGCCAGCAGCTTAGGAGGGACTAGCGGCAATGAGCAGTTCTTC	CASSLGGTSGNEQFF
few	NA	TRBV29-1	TRBJ2-7	TGCAGCGTCGAAGAACAGGCTCTAGGGGGGGAGCAGTACTTC	CSVEEQALGGEQYF
NA	TRBD1	TRBV18	TRBJ1-4	TGTGCCAGCTCACCATGGGCAGGGGGGCTTGAAAAACTGTTTTTT	CASSPWAGGLEKLFF
few	TRBD1	TRBV5-1	TRBJ1-2	TGCGCCCGCAGCTTGGGACAGGGGCAGGGGGGCTACACCTTC	CARSLGQGQGGYTF
medium-sized	NA	TRBV19	TRBJ1-1	TGTGCCAGTAGTACCCCAGCCCGGAGCACTGAAGCTTTCTTT	CASSTPARSTEAFF
medium-sized	NA	TRBV7-2	TRBJ1-1	TGTGCCAGCAGCTTATCGGCAGGTGGTGAAGCTTTCTTT	CASSLSAGGEAFF
NA	TRBD1	TRBV30	TRBJ2-5	TGTGCCTGGAGTGCAGGGGGAGAGACCCAGTACTTC	CAWSAGGETQYF
NA	NA	TRBV6-1	TRBJ2-1	TGTGCCAGCAGTATGAGTCTTAGAGGGAATGAGCAGTTCTTC	CASSMSLRGNEQFF
NA	NA	TRBV11-2	TRBJ2-7	TGTGCCAGCAGCTTAGAGCGGGTTTCCTACGAGCAGTACTTC	CASSLERVSYEQYF
NA	NA	TRBV6-1	TRBJ1-2	TGTGCCAGCAGTGACAGGGTGGTCTACACCTTC	CASSDRVVYTF
NA	TRBD2	TRBV19	TRBJ2-7	TGTGCCAGTAGTACCCTAGCGGGAGTCTACGAGCAGTACTTC	CASSTLAGVYEQYF
NA	NA	TRBV18	TRBJ2-6	TGTGCCAGCTCGGGGGTTCCTGGGGCCAACGTCCTGACTTTC	CASSGVPGANVLTF
NA	TRBD2	TRBV30	TRBJ2-5	TGTGCCTGGGAGCGGGGGAGGGTCCAAGAGACCCAGTACTTC	CAWERGRVQETQYF
NA	TRBD1	TRBV28	TRBJ2-7	TGTGCCAGCAGCGACAGGGTAAATTACGAGCAGTACTTC	CASSDRVNYEQYF